This TCR beta chain was documented in a study of control samples from healthy donors and cancer patients. V lost 6 bases and J 4 bases, leaving 9 bases between the germline ends. The CDR3 is 12 amino acids. Germline V lookup: CDR1 WSHSY, CDR2 SAAADI. Generated by immunoSEQ multiplex PCR, the TCRdb table keeps only in-frame clones and is missing some. Among tens of thousands of clones listed, 85% to 90% were seen once. V gene TRBV10-2 combines with J gene TRBJ1-2; TRBD1 is a possible D gene (5 bases). Sequencing was carried out using PBMCs. The TCR originated in a woman between 45 and 60 years old with colorectal cancer. CDR3 protein: CASSTGFYGYTF. CDR3 nucleotides: TGCGCCAGCAGCACAGGCTTCTATGGCTACACCTTC.